The present T cell receptor beta chain was sequenced within a study of blood T cell repertoires in COVID-19. Data came from immunoSEQ multiplex PCR; TCRdb stores just in-frame clones and leaves some out. The sample lists around 60,000 clones; more than 75% were seen once. V shed 1 base and J shed 0 bases, with 7 bases lying between them. Germline CDR1 SGHTA, CDR2 FQGNSA. This CDR3 has 15 amino acids. The receptor's source is a human donor in a cohort sampled during active COVID-19. The sample taken for sequencing was peripheral blood. The gene calls are TRBV7-2 and TRBJ2-1; D might be TRBD2 (6 bases). This CDR3 is CASSLGTNSYNEQFF. CDR3 nucleotides: TGTGCCAGCAGCTTAGGGACTAACTCCTACAATGAGCAGTTCTTC. Full variable domain (remainder filled in from reference TRBV7-2 and TRBJ2-1): GAGVSQSPSNKVTEKGKDVELRCDPISGHTALYWYRQSLGQGLEFLIYFQGNSAPDKSGLPSDRFSAERTGGSVSTLTIQRTQQEDSAVYLCASSLGTNSYNEQFFGPGTRLTVL.